Listed below are T cell receptor beta chains from one sample, sequenced in a study of blood T cell repertoires in COVID-19. Sequencing used immunoSEQ multiplex PCR; TCRdb keeps in-frame clones, though not all of them. The table includes over 200,000 clones, roughly 90% detected once. Material for sequencing was peripheral blood. The receptors come from a man aged 55 to 70 who had recovered from COVID-19. CDR3s include the opening cysteine and the closing phenylalanine or tryptophan. The D gene is left open where the match is weak. Part of the rows lack a size; the others show once, few, many or a class for expanded clones.

D gene,J gene,V gene,clone size,CDR3 protein,CDR3 DNA
TRBD2,TRBJ2-7,TRBV3-1/TRBV3-2,.,CASNPGGSRGEQYF,TGTGCCAGCAACCCCGGCGGGAGTAGGGGCGAGCAGTACTTC
TRBD1,TRBJ2-5,TRBV9,.,CASSADRGVETQYF,TGTGCCAGCAGTGCCGACAGGGGTGTAGAGACCCAGTACTTC
.,TRBJ2-3,TRBV9,.,CASSVVATWPDTQYF,TGTGCCAGCAGCGTAGTGGCAACGTGGCCAGATACGCAGTATTTT
TRBD1,TRBJ1-1,TRBV3-1/TRBV3-2,.,CASSLQGAETEAFF,TGTGCCAGCAGCTTACAGGGGGCCGAAACTGAAGCTTTCTTT
.,TRBJ2-2,TRBV7-9,.,CASSPSTITEHGELFF,TGTGCCAGCAGCCCTTCCACCATTACTGAGCACGGGGAGCTGTTTTTT
.,TRBJ2-7,TRBV4-2,.,CASSQATLDLGEQYF,TGTGCCAGCAGCCAAGCGACGCTGGACTTGGGGGAGCAGTACTTC
TRBD1,TRBJ1-2,TRBV4-1,.,CASSQEGTGARFTF,TGCGCCAGCAGCCAAGAAGGGACAGGGGCCCGCTTTACCTTC
.,TRBJ1-1,TRBV5-1,.,CASRTNTMNTEAFF,TGCGCCAGCCGTACGAACACCATGAACACTGAAGCTTTCTTT
.,TRBJ1-2,TRBV5-4,.,CASSPDRGGYGYTF,TGTGCCAGCAGCCCGGACCGAGGGGGCTATGGCTACACCTTC
.,TRBJ1-2,TRBV5-1,.,CASSLVANGYGYTF,TGCGCCAGCAGCTTGGTTGCGAACGGCTATGGCTACACCTTC
.,TRBJ2-1,TRBV5-4,once,CASSLGGALGWNEQFF,TGTGCCAGCAGCCTCGGCGGGGCCCTGGGCTGGAATGAGCAGTTCTTC
TRBD1,TRBJ1-4,TRBV19,.,CASSPTGLDEKLFF,TGTGCCAGTAGTCCGACAGGGCTGGATGAAAAACTGTTTTTT
.,TRBJ1-4,TRBV25-1,.,CASSSDSFNEKLFF,TGTGCCAGCAGTTCGGACAGTTTTAATGAAAAACTGTTTTTT
TRBD1,TRBJ1-1,TRBV4-1,.,CASSQAGQGRRTEAFF,TGCGCCAGCAGCCAAGCTGGACAGGGTCGACGCACTGAAGCTTTCTTT
TRBD2,TRBJ2-1,TRBV6-5,.,CASSFRWGLGNEQFF,TGTGCCAGCAGTTTTAGGTGGGGACTAGGGAATGAGCAGTTCTTC
TRBD1,TRBJ2-1,TRBV19,.,CASSSRTGSGPSGFF,TGTGCCAGTAGTTCCAGGACAGGTTCGGGACCATCGGGATTCTTC
.,TRBJ1-5,TRBV19,.,CASSIVGGLGNQPQHF,TGTGCCAGTAGTATAGTAGGGGGTCTGGGCAATCAGCCCCAGCATTTT
TRBD2,TRBJ2-3,TRBV5-4,once,CASSPSLAAQDTQYF,TGTGCCAGCAGCCCATCACTAGCGGCTCAAGATACGCAGTATTTT
TRBD1,TRBJ1-2,TRBV9,.,CASSPPGGSYGYTF,TGTGCCAGCAGCCCTCCAGGGGGCAGCTATGGCTACACCTTC
TRBD1,TRBJ1-1,TRBV27,.,CASSLDRANTEAFF,TGTGCCAGCAGTTTAGACAGGGCGAACACTGAAGCTTTCTTT
.,TRBJ2-3,TRBV20-1,.,CSANRGSTQYF,TGCAGTGCTAACCGGGGTAGTACGCAGTATTTT
.,TRBJ2-1,TRBV11-2,.,CASSLAGVEYNEQFF,TGTGCCAGCAGCTTAGCGGGAGTGGAATACAATGAGCAGTTCTTC
TRBD1,TRBJ1-1,TRBV9,once,CASSGQGAREAFF,TGTGCCAGCAGCGGGCAGGGGGCTCGTGAAGCTTTCTTT
TRBD1,TRBJ1-1,TRBV18,once,CASSLGQGPSGTEAFF,TGTGCCAGCTCACTTGGACAGGGCCCTTCGGGCACTGAAGCTTTCTTT